Below, 29 T cell receptor beta chains from the same sample are listed, as sequenced in a study of low-dose radiotherapy and immunotherapy resistance in tumors. Time point: before trial treatment. Primers used for first-strand cDNA, a TRAV- and TRBV-specific set, covered both alpha and beta chains. TCRs underwent about 22 PCR cycles of amplification with a constant-region primer and V-primer adapter. TCRdb re-derived calls from the reads in MiXCR, one entry per CDR3 protein. The table shows tens of thousands of distinct CDR3 sequences, with about a quarter occurring only once. The sample in question was PBMCs, obtained before treatment. The receptors originated from a male donor with rectosigmoid adenocarcinoma.

There are many counts of this clonotype. The gene calls are TRBV27 and TRBJ1-1, with a possible D match to TRBD1 (5 bases). V lost 5 bases, J lost 4 bases, and 20 bases lay in between. CDR3 length: 16 amino acids. The germline CDR1 and CDR2 sequences are MNHEY and SMNVEV (reference sequence). CDR3 residues: CASSRRQTPGSTEAFF. In DNA, the CDR3 is TGTGCCAGCAGTAGACGACAGACCCCCGGTAGCACTGAAGCTTTCTTT.

Notes on this clonotype: Since a far larger clone is one base different, this is likely a read error. The gene calls are TRBV28 and TRBJ2-5, with D possibly being TRBD2 (6 bases). Trimming cost V 5 bases and J 11 bases, with 24 bases left between them. CDR3 length: 15 amino acids. The germline gives CDR1 MDHEN, CDR2 SYDVKM. This CDR3 is CASSPPRDSYNEQYF. CDR3 in DNA: TGTGCCAGCAGTCCCCCCCGGGACTCCTACAATGAGCAGTACTTC.

Sample share makes this clonotype medium-sized. V and J are TRBV7-2 and TRBJ2-3; D uncertain. CDR1 and CDR2 from the germline V gene are SGHTA and FQGNSA. V lost 2 bases and J lost 4, with 13 bases in between. The length of the CDR3 is 15 residues. CDR3 coding DNA: TGTGCCAGCAGCTTACGGCCCGTAGTCCCAGATACGCAGTATTTT. Its protein is CASSLRPVVPDTQYF.

This clonotype was counted a few times. A far more abundant clone sits one base away, making this likely a read error. V is TRBV28 and J is TRBJ2-1, with a tentative D call TRBD1 (6 bases). Germline CDR1 and CDR2: MDHEN and SYDVKM. Trimming left V 5 bases short and J 13 bases short, with 27 bases between. The CDR3 totals 16 residues. The CDR3 region is CASSNRTYRVSETQFF. The CDR3 DNA reads TGTGCCAGCAGTAACCGGACCTACAGGGTATCGGAGACCCAGTTCTTC.

CDR3 residues: CASSPQGGANVLTF. The CDR3 nucleotides are TGTGCCAGCAGCCCGCAGGGAGGGGCCAACGTCCTGACTTTC. The rearrangement joins TRBV5-4 to TRBJ2-6, with D perhaps matching TRBD1 (5 bases). This CDR3 is built from 14 residues. Trimming removed 4 bases at V and 4 bases at J, with 9 bases between. Looked up from germline, CDR1 is SGHNT and CDR2 is YYREEE (reference sequence).

This clonotype occurred many times. The V and J genes are TRBV7-2 and TRBJ2-5, with 8 positions matching TRBD2. V was pared by 1 base and J by 6 bases, with 10 bases of the junction left unmatched. The germline V gene encodes CDR1 SGHTA and CDR2 FQGNSA. The CDR3 sequence is 16 residues long. The CDR3 spells CASSLVVGGGLKTQYF. The CDR3 DNA is TGTGCCAGCAGCTTAGTCGTCGGGGGGGGCCTGAAGACCCAGTACTTC.

Concerning this clonotype itself: A much larger clone differs by one base, so this may be a read error. This sequence joins TRBV6-1 and TRBJ1-2, with 7 nucleotides matching TRBD1. CDR1 MNHNS and CDR2 SASEGT come from the germline V gene. The CDR3 extends over 15 amino acids. The CDR3 sequence: CVSSEMTGPNYGYTF. The CDR3 DNA is TGTGTCAGCAGTGAGATGACAGGGCCGAACTATGGCTACACCTTC.

This clonotype was observed many times. The rearrangement joins TRBV14 to TRBJ2-7; either TRBD1 or TRBD2 may fit D (5 bases each). Germline V gene sequence: CDR1 SGHDN, CDR2 FVKESK. Deletions cut 1 base from V and 2 bases from J, with 12 bases between. This CDR3 is built from 15 residues. DNA for the CDR3: TGTGCCAGCAGCCAAGGAGGGGATCCCGCCTACGAGCAGTACTTC. This sequence encodes CASSQGGDPAYEQYF. Using reference TRBV14 and TRBJ2-7 for the parts outside the CDR3, the full variable domain is EAGVTQFPSHSVIEKGQTVTLRCDPISGHDNLYWYRRVMGKEIKFLLHFVKESKQDESGMPNNRFLAERTGGTYSTLKVQPAELEDSGVYFCASSQGGDPAYEQYFGPGTRLTVT.

Concerning this clonotype itself: One end of the junction fails to match germline, which may point to a read error. The chain employs TRBV28 and TRBJ2-4; a weak D match, TRBD2 (6 bases). The V gene's germline CDR1 is MDHEN and CDR2 SYDVKM. The CDR3 has 12 residues. The CDR3 is CASSFFRREVQF. The CDR3 DNA follows: TGTGCCAGCAGTTTCTTTCGCAGGGAGGTTCAGTTC.

This clonotype showed up many times. The gene calls are TRBV7-2 and TRBJ1-5; 8 bases fit TRBD1. This CDR3 has 16 amino acids. Germline CDR1 is SGHTA and CDR2 is FQGNSA. With V trimmed by 2 bases and J by 3 bases, 6 bases remained unmatched. DNA for the CDR3: TGTGCCAGCAGCTTAATTACAGGGGGAACCAATCAGCCCCAGCATTTT. It is translated as CASSLITGGTNQPQHF.

In the case of this clonotype: This likely stems from a read error, as it lies one base from a far larger clone. V is TRBV11-2 and J is TRBJ2-3; tentatively, D is TRBD2 (6 bases). Germline V lookup: CDR1 SGHAT, CDR2 FQNNGV. The ends were cut back, 5 bases at V and 2 bases at J, with 14 bases in the middle. This CDR3 spans 15 amino acids. CDR3 region: CASSPVAGPTDTQYF. DNA for the CDR3: TGTGCCAGCAGCCCTGTGGCGGGGCCCACAGATACGCAGTATTTT.

This chain connects TRBV7-2 to TRBJ2-5; D ambiguous. CDR1 SGHTA and CDR2 FQGNSA come from the germline V gene. The CDR3 has 12 amino acids. Deletions cut 5 bases from V and 6 bases from J, with 10 bases between. The CDR3 region has the DNA TGTGCCAGCAGCACAAGGACCCAGACCCAGTACTTC. Protein sequence: CASSTRTQTQYF.

This clonotype was observed at least ten times. This chain connects TRBV30 to TRBJ1-1, with no clear D. Looked up from germline, CDR1 is GTSNPN and CDR2 is SVGIG (reference sequence). Trimming removed 1 base at V and 4 bases at J, with 7 bases between. CDR3 length equals 12 residues. The CDR3 loop is CAWSGSVTEAFF. CDR3 DNA: TGTGCCTGGAGTGGGTCCGTCACTGAAGCTTTCTTT.

V and J are TRBV10-3 and TRBJ1-2; D possibly corresponds to TRBD1 (5 bases). The CDR3 runs 12 residues. Germline V CDR1 and CDR2: ENHRY, SYGVKD. Trimming took off 7 bases at V and 2 bases at J, with 8 bases between the two ends. CDR3 DNA sequence: TGTGCCATCACAGGGAAGAACTATGGCTACACCTTC. Translated: CAITGKNYGYTF.

Comment on this clonotype: A read error likely explains this, since a far larger clone differs by one base. V gene TRBV6-2 or TRBV6-3 combines with J gene TRBJ2-2, with D possibly TRBD1 on 6 matching bases. Germline V CDR1 and CDR2: MNHEY, SVGEGT. The CDR3 contains 13 residues. The CDR3 spells CAINTGNTGELLF. The DNA of the CDR3 is TGTGCCATCAACACAGGGAACACCGGGGAGCTGTTATTT.

This clonotype was detected ten times or more. The chain recombines TRBV5-1 with TRBJ2-7, with 10 bases aligning to TRBD2. The CDR3 is 14 residues long. Germline V gives CDR1 SGHRS, CDR2 YFSETQ. Germline trimming cut 6 bases from V and 1 base from J; bases unmatched to any gene: 4. The CDR3 protein is CASTAAGGSYEQYF. The DNA for the CDR3 is TGCGCCAGCACCGCAGCGGGGGGGTCCTACGAGCAGTACTTC.

This clonotype was observed many times. This sequence joins TRBV19 and TRBJ1-1; D is possibly TRBD1 (5 bases). The CDR3 consists of 12 residues. Germline values: CDR1 LNHDA, CDR2 SQIVND (reference sequence). Trimming stripped 5 bases from V and 7 bases from J, with 11 bases between. CDR3 region: CASSFVGHEAFF. The CDR3 DNA sequence: TGTGCCAGTAGTTTTGTGGGGCATGAAGCTTTCTTT.

J is TRBJ1-1 and V is TRBV7-9; maybe TRBD1 (5 bases). V lost 7 bases, J lost 5 bases, and 17 bases lay in between. Germline values: CDR1 SEHNR, CDR2 FQNEAQ (reference sequence). The CDR3 contains 14 residues. CDR3 residues: CASTPGPRGTEAFF. CDR3 sequence (DNA): TGTGCCAGCACCCCGGGTCCCCGGGGGACTGAAGCTTTCTTT.

This clonotype was recorded many times. This rearrangement joins TRBV28 to TRBJ1-4, with D perhaps matching TRBD1 (5 bases). CDR1 is MDHEN, CDR2 SYDVKM, per germline. Trimming stripped 3 bases from V and 2 bases from J, with 13 bases between. The CDR3 runs to 16 residues. CDR3 loop: CASSLVGVGTNEKLFF. CDR3 bases: TGTGCCAGCAGTTTGGTGGGGGTGGGTACTAATGAAAAACTGTTTTTT.

This clonotype was seen ten or more times. The chain carries TRBV28 and TRBJ2-4; D remains unclear. V lost 5 bases and J 11 bases, leaving 10 bases between the germline ends. CDR3 size: 11 residues. The germline V gene encodes CDR1 MDHEN and CDR2 SYDVKM. The CDR3 DNA sequence: TGTGCCAGCAGTCCCTATACGGTTCAGTACTTC. Translation: CASSPYTVQYF.

This clonotype was seen more than once but under ten times. The chain is built from TRBV28 and TRBJ2-7, with 8 bases identical to TRBD2. Trimming at V came to 3 bases and at J to 2 bases, leaving 6 bases not matched to a gene. CDR3 length: 15 residues. Germline values: CDR1 MDHEN, CDR2 SYDVKM. CDR3 DNA: TGTGCCAGCAGTTTTGCCGGGAGGGCCCCCTACGAGCAGTACTTC. It translates to CASSFAGRAPYEQYF.

This clonotype was found many times. This chain joins TRBV28 and TRBJ1-2; 11 bases are a match to TRBD1. The length of the CDR3 is 15 residues. Germline V gives CDR1 MDHEN, CDR2 SYDVKM. V gave up 7 bases and J gave up 7 bases; unmatched junction bases: 11. DNA for the CDR3: TGTGCCAGCACCTTGGACAGGGGGCGCGTGGGTGGCTACACCTTC. As protein: CASTLDRGRVGGYTF.

At least ten counts were recorded for this clonotype. The CDR3 coding sequence is TGTGCCAGCCGACGGGGGGCGCAGATCGAGCAGTACTTC. Protein sequence: CASRRGAQIEQYF. J is TRBJ2-7 and V is TRBV12-3 or TRBV12-4; weak D call: TRBD2 (7 bases). V gave up 8 bases and J gave up 6 bases, with 17 bases separating them. The CDR3 contains 13 residues.

In its sample, this clonotype was seen many times. This sequence joins TRBV29-1 and TRBJ2-7; TRBD1 agrees at 8 bases. The CDR3 covers 13 residues. Germline CDR1 is SQVTM and CDR2 is ANQGSEA. After removal of 8 bases from V and 5 bases from J, the junction contained 11 bases not matched to a gene. The CDR3 spells CSTARAGGNEQYF. The CDR3 DNA sequence: TGCAGCACAGCGCGGGCAGGGGGCAACGAGCAGTACTTC.

This clonotype has ten or more counts. This chain links TRBV5-1 with TRBJ1-5; D perhaps matches TRBD1 (6 bases). Trimming cost V 1 base and J 4 bases, with 9 bases left between them. CDR3 length: 14 amino acids. CDR1 is SGHRS and CDR2 is YFSETQ in the germline V gene. For the CDR3, the DNA is TGCGCCAGCAGCTTGACAGGGTGGAATCAGCCCCAGCATTTT. It translates to CASSLTGWNQPQHF. The entire variable domain, with the rest obtained from reference TRBV5-1 and TRBJ1-5, is as follows: KAGVTQTPRYLIKTRGQQVTLSCSPISGHRSVSWYQQTPGQGLQFLFEYFSETQRNKGNFPGRFSGRQFSNSRSEMNVSTLELGDSALYLCASSLTGWNQPQHFGDGTRLSIL.

This clonotype was recorded at least ten times. The CDR3 here is CASSIRDRFNQPQHF. The CDR3, as DNA: TGTGCCAGTAGTATCCGGGACAGGTTCAATCAGCCCCAGCATTTT. This chain joins TRBV19 and TRBJ1-5; TRBD1 agrees at 8 bases. CDR1 is LNHDA, CDR2 SQIVND, per germline (reference sequence). V shed 3 bases, J shed 3 bases, and the junction held 4 bases outside the gene matches. The CDR3 covers 15 residues. The variable domain in full, with the rest retrieved from reference TRBV19 and TRBJ1-5, is DGGITQSPKYLFRKEGQNVTLSCEQNLNHDAMYWYRQDPGQGLRLIYYSQIVNDFQKGDIAEGYSVSREKKESFPLTVTSAQKNPTAFYLCASSIRDRFNQPQHFGDGTRLSIL.

This clonotype has ten or more counts. The genes are TRBV7-2 and TRBJ2-5; tentative D call: TRBD1 (6 bases). Germline values: CDR1 SGHTA, CDR2 FQGNSA. The CDR3 runs 13 residues. V lost 6 bases to trimming and J lost 6 bases, with 14 bases between them. CDR3 DNA: TGTGCCAGCAGTTTCGACAGGAGACAGACCCAGTACTTC. This sequence encodes CASSFDRRQTQYF.

Turning to this clonotype: A far larger clone is only one base removed, so a read error is likely. As DNA, the CDR3 is TGTGCCAGCAGCTTATCAGGGCATGAGCAGTACTTC. Encoded protein: CASSLSGHEQYF. The genes are TRBV7-9 and TRBJ2-5, with D possibly being TRBD1 (5 bases). The V end was cut by 2 bases, the J end by 11 bases, with 12 bases between. CDR3 length: 12 residues. The germline V gene encodes CDR1 SEHNR and CDR2 FQNEAQ (reference sequence).

This clonotype appeared a few times. A much larger clone differs by one base, so this may be a read error. The V and J genes are TRBV27 and TRBJ1-5; 7 nucleotides agree with TRBD1. Germline V gene sequence: CDR1 MNHEY, CDR2 SMNVEV (reference sequence). This CDR3 region has 15 residues. The CDR3 nucleotides read TGTGTCAGCAGCCACAGGGGAGGAGGAAATCAGCCCCAGCATTTT. The encoded protein is CVSSHRGGGNQPQHF.